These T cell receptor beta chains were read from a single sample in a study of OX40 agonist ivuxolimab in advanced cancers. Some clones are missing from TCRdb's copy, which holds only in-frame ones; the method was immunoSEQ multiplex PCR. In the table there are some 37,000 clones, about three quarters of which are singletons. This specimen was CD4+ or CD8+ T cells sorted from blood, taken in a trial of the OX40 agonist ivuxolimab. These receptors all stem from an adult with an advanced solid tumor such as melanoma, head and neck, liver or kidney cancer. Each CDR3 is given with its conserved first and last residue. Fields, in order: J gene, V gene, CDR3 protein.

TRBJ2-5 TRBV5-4 CASSTDPQETQYF
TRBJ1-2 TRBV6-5 CASSGGHGYTF
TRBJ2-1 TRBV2 CASSGSRSGRGYEQFF
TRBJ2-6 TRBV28 CASRTDLRGISGANVLTF
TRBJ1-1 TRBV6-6 CASREKGLNTEAFF
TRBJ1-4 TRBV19 CASSKQGGDEKLFF
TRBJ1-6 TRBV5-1 CASSLEQGGLHF
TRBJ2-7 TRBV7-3 CASRSPGTGSYEQYF
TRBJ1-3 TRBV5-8 CASSLRSQYGKNTIYF
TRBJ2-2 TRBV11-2 CASSLNLETGELFF
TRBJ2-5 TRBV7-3 CASSLTPMGETQYF
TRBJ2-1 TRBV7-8 CASSSSARLDLNEQFF
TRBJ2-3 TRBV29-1 CSVDGSAANTQYF
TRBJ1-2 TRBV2 CASSLDSVSYGYTF
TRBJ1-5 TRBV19 CASSGDSLRPQHF
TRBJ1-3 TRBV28 CASSPQAPSGNTIYF